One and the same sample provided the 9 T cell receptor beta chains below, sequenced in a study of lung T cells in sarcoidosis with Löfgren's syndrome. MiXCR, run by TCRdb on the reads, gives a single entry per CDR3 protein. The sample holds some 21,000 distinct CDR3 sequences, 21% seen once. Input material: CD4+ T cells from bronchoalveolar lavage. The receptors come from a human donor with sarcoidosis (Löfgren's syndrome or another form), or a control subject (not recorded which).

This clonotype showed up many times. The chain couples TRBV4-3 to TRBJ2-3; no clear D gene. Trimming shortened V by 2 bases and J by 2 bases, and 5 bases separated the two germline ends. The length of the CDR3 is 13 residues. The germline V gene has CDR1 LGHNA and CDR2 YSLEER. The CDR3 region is CASSQQNTDTQYF. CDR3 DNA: TGCGCCAGCAGCCAACAGAACACAGATACGCAGTATTTT.

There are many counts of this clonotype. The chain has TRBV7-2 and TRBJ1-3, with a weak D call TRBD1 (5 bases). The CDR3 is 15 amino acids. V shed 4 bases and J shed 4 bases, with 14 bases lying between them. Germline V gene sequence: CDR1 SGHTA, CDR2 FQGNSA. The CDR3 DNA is TGTGCCAGCAGCTCAACCGGGACGCGCGGAAACACCATATATTTT. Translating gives CASSSTGTRGNTIYF.

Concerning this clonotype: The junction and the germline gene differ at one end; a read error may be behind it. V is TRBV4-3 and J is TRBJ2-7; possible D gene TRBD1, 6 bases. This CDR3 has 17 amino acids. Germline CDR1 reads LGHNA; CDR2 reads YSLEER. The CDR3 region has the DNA TGCGCCAGCAGCCAGCATCAACCGGGACACCCGACCTACGATCAGTACTTC. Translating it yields CASSQHQPGHPTYDQYF.

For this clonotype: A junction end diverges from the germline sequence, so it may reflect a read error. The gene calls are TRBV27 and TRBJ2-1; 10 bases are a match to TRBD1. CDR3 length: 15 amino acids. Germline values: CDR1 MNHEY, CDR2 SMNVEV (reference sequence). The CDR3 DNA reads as TGTGCCAGCAGTCGGGACAGGGGCGGGTACAGTGAGCAGCTCTTC. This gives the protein CASSRDRGGYSEQLF.

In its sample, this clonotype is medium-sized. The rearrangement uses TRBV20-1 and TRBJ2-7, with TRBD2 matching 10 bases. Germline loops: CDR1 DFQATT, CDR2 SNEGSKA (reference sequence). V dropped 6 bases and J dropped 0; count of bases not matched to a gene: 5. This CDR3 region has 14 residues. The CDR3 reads CSATGTSVSYEQYF. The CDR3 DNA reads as TGCAGTGCCACCGGGACTAGCGTCTCCTACGAGCAGTACTTC.

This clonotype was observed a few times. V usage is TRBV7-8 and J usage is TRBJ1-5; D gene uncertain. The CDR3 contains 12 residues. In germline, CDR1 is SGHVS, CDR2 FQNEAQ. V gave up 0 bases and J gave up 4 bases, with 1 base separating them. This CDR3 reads CASSLANQPQHF. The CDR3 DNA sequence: TGTGCCAGCAGCTTAGCAAATCAGCCCCAGCATTTT. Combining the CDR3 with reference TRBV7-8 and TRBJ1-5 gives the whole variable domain GAGVSQSPRYKVAKRGQDVALRCDPISGHVSLFWYQQALGQGPEFLTYFQNEAQLDKSGLPSDRFFAERPEGSVSTLKIQRTQQEDSAVYLCASSLANQPQHFGDGTRLSIL.

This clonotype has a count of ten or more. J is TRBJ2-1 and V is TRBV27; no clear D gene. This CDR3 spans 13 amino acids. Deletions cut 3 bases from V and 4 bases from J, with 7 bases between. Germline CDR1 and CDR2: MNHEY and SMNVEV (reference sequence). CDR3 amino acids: CASSFGQYNEQFF. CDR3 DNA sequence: TGTGCCAGCAGTTTCGGGCAGTACAATGAGCAGTTCTTC.

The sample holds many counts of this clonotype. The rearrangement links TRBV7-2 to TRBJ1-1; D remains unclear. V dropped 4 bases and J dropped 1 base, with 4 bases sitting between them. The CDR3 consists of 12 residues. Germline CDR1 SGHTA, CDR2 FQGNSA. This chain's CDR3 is CTSSSRNTEAFF. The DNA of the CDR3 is TGTACCAGCAGCTCACGGAACACTGAAGCTTTCTTT.

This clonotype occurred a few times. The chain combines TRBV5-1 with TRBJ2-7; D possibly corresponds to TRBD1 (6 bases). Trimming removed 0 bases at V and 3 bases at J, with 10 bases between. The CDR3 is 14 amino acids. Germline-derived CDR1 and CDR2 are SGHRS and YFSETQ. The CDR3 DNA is TGCGCCAGCAGCTTGGAACAGGGATTCTACGAGCAGTACTTC. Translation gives CASSLEQGFYEQYF.